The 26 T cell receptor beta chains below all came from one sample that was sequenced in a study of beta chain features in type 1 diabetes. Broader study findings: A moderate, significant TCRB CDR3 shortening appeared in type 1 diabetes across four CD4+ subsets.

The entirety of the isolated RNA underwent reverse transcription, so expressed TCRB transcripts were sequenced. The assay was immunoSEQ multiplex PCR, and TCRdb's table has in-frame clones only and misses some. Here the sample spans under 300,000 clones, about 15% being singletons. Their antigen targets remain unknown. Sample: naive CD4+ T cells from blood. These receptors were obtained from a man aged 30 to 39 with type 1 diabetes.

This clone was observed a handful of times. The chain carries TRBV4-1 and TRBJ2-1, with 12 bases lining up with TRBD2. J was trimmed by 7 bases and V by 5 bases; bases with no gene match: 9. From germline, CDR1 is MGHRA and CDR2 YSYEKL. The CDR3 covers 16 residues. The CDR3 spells CASSTLAGGLWNEQFF. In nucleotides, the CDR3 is TGCGCCAGCAGCACCCTAGCGGGAGGGCTGTGGAATGAGCAGTTCTTC.

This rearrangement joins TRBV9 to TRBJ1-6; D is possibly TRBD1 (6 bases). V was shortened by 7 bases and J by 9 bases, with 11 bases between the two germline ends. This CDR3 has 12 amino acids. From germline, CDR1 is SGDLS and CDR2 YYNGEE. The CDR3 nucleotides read TGTGCCAGCGGGGCAGGGGTTTCACCCCTCCACTTT. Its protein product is CASGAGVSPLHF.

CDR3 amino acids: CASSPTGTSGEQYF. The DNA of the CDR3 is TGCGCCAGCAGCCCTACCGGGACTAGCGGCGAGCAGTACTTC. The genes are TRBV4-1 and TRBJ2-7; 11 bases agree with TRBD2. Germline CDR1 MGHRA, CDR2 YSYEKL. V lost 4 bases and J lost 6; bases outside the gene matches: 5. The CDR3 is made up of 14 amino acids.

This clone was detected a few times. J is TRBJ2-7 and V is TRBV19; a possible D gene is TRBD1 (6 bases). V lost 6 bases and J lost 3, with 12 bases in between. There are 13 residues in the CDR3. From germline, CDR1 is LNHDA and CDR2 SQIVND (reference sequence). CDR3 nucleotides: TGTGCCAGTAGCCCCCCGGACAGCTACGAGCAGTACTTC. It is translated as CASSPPDSYEQYF.

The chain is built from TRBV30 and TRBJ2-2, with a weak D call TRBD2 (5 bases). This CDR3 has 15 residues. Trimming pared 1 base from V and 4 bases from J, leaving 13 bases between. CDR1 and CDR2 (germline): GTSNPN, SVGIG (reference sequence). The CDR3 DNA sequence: TGTGCCTGGAGTGATCTAGGAGGCGGCACCGGGGAGCTGTTTTTT. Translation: CAWSDLGGGTGELFF.

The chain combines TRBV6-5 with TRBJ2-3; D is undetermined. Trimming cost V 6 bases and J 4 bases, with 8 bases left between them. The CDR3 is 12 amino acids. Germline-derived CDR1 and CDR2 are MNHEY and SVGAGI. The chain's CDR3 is CASRSSSDTQYF. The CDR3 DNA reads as TGTGCCAGCAGATCCTCCTCAGATACGCAGTATTTT.

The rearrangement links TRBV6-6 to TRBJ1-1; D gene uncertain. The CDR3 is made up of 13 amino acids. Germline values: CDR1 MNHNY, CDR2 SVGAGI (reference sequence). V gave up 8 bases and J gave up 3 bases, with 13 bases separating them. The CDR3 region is CASQAEGYTEAFF. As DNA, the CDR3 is TGTGCCAGCCAAGCGGAGGGCTACACTGAAGCTTTCTTT.

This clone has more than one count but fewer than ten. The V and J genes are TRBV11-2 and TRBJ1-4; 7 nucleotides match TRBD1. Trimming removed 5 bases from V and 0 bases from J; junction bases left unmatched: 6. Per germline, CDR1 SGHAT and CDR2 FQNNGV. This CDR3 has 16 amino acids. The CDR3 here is CASSLGQRATNEKLFF. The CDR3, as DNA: TGTGCCAGCAGCCTGGGACAGCGGGCAACTAATGAAAAACTGTTTTTT.

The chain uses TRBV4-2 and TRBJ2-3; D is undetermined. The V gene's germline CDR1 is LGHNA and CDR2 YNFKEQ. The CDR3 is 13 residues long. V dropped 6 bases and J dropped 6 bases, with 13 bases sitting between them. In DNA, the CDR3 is TGTGCCAGCAGTCCTCTAGATGCGGATACGCAGTATTTT. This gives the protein CASSPLDADTQYF.

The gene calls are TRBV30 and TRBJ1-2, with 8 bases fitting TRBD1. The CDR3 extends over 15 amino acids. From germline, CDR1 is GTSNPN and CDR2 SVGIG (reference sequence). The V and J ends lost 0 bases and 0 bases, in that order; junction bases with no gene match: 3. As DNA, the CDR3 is TGTGCCTGGAGTGTCACAGGGGGTACTAACTATGGCTACACCTTC. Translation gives CAWSVTGGTNYGYTF.

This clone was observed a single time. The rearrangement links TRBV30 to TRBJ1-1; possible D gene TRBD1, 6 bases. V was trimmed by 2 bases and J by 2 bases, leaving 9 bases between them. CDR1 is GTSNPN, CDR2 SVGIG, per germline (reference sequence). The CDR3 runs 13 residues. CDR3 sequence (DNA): TGTGCCTGGAGTCGGACAGTCAACACTGAAGCTTTCTTT. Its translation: CAWSRTVNTEAFF.

The CDR3 loop is CAISESQVGTEAFF. CDR3 nucleotide sequence: TGTGCCATCAGTGAGTCCCAGGTAGGCACTGAAGCTTTCTTT. The J gene is TRBJ1-1, the V gene TRBV10-3; D gene unclear. This CDR3 is built from 14 residues. The germline gives CDR1 ENHRY, CDR2 SYGVKD. V gave up 0 bases and J gave up 4 bases, with 9 bases separating them.

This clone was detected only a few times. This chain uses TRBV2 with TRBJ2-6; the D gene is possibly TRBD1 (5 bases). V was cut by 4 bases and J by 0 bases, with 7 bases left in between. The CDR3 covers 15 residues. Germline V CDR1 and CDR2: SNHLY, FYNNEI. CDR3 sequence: CASSGQNSGANVLTF. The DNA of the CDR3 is TGTGCCAGCAGTGGACAGAACTCTGGGGCCAACGTCCTGACTTTC.

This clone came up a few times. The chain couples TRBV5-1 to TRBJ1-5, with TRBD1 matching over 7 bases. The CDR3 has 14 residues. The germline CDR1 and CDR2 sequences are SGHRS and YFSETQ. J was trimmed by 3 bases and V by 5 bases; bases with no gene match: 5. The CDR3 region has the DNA TGCGCCAGCAGGCCTGGACAGGACAATCAGCCCCAGCATTTT. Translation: CASRPGQDNQPQHF.

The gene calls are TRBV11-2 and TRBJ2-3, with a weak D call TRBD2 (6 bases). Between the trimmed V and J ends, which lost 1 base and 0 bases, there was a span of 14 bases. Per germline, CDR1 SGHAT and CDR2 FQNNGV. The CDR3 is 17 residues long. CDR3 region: CASSLGRASRSTDTQYF. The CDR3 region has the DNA TGTGCCAGCAGCTTAGGGAGGGCCTCTCGAAGCACAGATACGCAGTATTTT.

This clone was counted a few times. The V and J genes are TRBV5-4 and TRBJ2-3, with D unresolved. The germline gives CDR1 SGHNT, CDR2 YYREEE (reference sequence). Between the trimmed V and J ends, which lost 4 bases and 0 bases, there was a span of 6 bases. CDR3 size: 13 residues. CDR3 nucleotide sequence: TGTGCCAGCAGCGTGACTAGCACAGATACGCAGTATTTT. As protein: CASSVTSTDTQYF. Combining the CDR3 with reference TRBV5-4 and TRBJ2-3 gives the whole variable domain ETGVTQSPTHLIKTRGQQVTLRCSSQSGHNTVSWYQQALGQGPQFIFQYYREEENGRGNFPPRFSGLQFPNYSSELNVNALELDDSALYLCASSVTSTDTQYFGPGTRLTVL.

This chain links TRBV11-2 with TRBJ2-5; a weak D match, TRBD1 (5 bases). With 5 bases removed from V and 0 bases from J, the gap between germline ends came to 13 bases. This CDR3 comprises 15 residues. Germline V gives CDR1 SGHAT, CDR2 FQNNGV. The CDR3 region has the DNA TGTGCCAGCAGCCAGATGGGGCGGTACCAAGAGACCCAGTACTTC. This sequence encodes CASSQMGRYQETQYF.

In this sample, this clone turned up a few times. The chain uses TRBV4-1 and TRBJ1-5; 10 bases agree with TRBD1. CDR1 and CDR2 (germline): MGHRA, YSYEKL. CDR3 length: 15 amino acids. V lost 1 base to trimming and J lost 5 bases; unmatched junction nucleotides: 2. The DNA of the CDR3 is TGCGCCAGCAGCCAAGGACAGGGGGCAGATCAGCCCCAGCATTTT. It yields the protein CASSQGQGADQPQHF.

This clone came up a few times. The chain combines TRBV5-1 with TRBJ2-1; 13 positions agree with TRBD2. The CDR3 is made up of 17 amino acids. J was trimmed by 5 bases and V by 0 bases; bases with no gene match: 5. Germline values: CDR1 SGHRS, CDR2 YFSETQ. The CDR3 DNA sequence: TGCGCCAGCAGCTTGGCGGGACTAGCGGGGAGTAACAATGAGCAGTTCTTC. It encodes CASSLAGLAGSNNEQFF.

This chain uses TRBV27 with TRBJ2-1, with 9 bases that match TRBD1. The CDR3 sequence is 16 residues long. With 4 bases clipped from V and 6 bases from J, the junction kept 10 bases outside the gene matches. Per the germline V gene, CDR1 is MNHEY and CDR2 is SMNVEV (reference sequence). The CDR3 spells CASSSGQGRGFNEQFF. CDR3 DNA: TGTGCCAGCAGTTCTGGACAGGGGAGAGGCTTCAATGAGCAGTTCTTC.

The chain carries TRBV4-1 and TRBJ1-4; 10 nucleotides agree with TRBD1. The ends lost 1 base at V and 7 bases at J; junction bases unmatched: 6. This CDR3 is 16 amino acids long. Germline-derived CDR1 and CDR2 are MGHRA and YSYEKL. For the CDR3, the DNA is TGCGCCAGCAGCCAAGTACTGGGACAGGGGAGTGAAAAACTGTTTTTT. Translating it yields CASSQVLGQGSEKLFF.

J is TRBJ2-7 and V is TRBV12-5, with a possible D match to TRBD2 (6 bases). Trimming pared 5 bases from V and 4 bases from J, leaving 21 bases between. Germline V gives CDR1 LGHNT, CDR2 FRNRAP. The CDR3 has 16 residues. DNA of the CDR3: TGTGCTAGTGGTCTCGTCCCGGGCGGGGTCCCTTACGAGCAGTACTTC. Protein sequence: CASGLVPGGVPYEQYF.

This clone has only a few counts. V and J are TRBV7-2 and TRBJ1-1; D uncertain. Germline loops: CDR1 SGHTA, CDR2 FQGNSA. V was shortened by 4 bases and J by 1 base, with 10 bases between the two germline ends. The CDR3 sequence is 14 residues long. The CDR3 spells CASSYMRGNTEAFF. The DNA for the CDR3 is TGTGCCAGCAGCTACATGCGGGGGAACACTGAAGCTTTCTTT.

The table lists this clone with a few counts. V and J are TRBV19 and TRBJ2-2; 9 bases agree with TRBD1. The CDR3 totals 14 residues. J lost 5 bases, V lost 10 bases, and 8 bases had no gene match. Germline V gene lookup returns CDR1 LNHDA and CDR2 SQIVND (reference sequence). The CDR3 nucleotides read TGTGCCACCTCCGGGACAGGGAGGACCGGGGAGCTGTTTTTT. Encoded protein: CATSGTGRTGELFF.

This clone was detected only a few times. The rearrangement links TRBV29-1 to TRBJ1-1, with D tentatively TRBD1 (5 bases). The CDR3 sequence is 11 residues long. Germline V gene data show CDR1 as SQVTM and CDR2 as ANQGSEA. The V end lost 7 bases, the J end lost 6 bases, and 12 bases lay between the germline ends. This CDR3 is CSGTFGPEAFF. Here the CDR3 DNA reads TGCAGCGGGACATTCGGCCCTGAAGCTTTCTTT.

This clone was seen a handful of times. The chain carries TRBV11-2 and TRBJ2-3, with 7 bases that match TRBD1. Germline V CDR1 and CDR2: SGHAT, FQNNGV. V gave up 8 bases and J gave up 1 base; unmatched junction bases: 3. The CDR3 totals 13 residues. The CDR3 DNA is TGTGCCAGCCGAACAGGGGGCACAGATACGCAGTATTTT. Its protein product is CASRTGGTDTQYF.